The present entry profiles one T cell receptor (beta chain) with its context. What it binds is unknown. The sample comes from a study of cytomegalovirus exposure and HLA in healthy donors. Vbeta (60) and Jbeta (13) primers were used in the PCR. Sequencing used immunoSEQ multiplex PCR; TCRdb keeps in-frame clones, though not all of them. The sample contains approximately 120,000 clones, about 11% of which appear only once. Points from the study as a whole: Per a prior analysis, the majority of TCR beta V segments were productive roughly 90% or roughly 30% of the time. Presence/absence analyses treated sequencing depth as roughly uniform across donors.

The CDR3 contains 12 residues. Germline V CDR1 and CDR2: MGHRA, YSYEKL. V lost 2 bases and J 8 bases, leaving 7 bases between the germline ends. Material for sequencing was PBMCs. The TCR comes from a woman aged 18 to 35 in good health and CMV-seropositive. V usage is TRBV4-1 and J usage is TRBJ2-1; D is unclear. The CDR3 sequence is CASSQPLHEQFF. The CDR3 DNA follows: TGCGCCAGCAGCCAACCCCTCCATGAGCAGTTCTTC.